This is a list of T cell receptor beta chains from one sample in a study of T-cell reconstitution after alpha-beta-depleted transplantation in children. A single record per CDR3 protein comes from TCRdb applying MiXCR to the PCR reads. The data show roughly 200,000 distinct CDR3 sequences, about 6.6% seen once. Sequenced here: PBMCs, sampled before TCRalphabeta/CD19-depleted stem cell transplant. The receptor set was obtained from a boy between 2 and 10 years old with acute lymphoblastic leukemia, due to receive a stem cell transplant. The CDR3 runs from the conserved cysteine through the conserved F or W. D genes are given only for firm matches. Size values are once, few and many counts, or a class for expanded clones, and some rows have none.

d_call	clone_size	j_call	v_call	cdr3_nt	cdr3_aa
.	.	TRBJ2-7	TRBV28	TGTGCCAGTCAGGGATCGCCCTACGAGCAGTACTTC	CASQGSPYEQYF
.	.	TRBJ2-1	TRBV7-2	TGTGCCAGCAGCTTAGTCTGGGATGAGCAGTTCTTC	CASSLVWDEQFF
TRBD1	.	TRBJ1-1	TRBV20-1	TGCAGTGCTATTGGGACAGGGGGACTGACTGAAGCTTTCTTT	CSAIGTGGLTEAFF
TRBD2	.	TRBJ2-5	TRBV28	TGTGCCAGCAGCCGGTCGACAGGCGGGGGGCAAGAGACCCAGTACTTC	CASSRSTGGGQETQYF
TRBD1	few	TRBJ2-7	TRBV7-9	TGTGCCAGCAGCGCCTCGACAGGGGGTTCCTACGAGCAGTACTTC	CASSASTGGSYEQYF
.	few	TRBJ1-1	TRBV12-3/TRBV12-4	TGTGCCAGCAGAGAGGGAGCGAACACTGAAGCTTTCTTT	CASREGANTEAFF
.	.	TRBJ1-4	TRBV28	TGTGCCAGCAGTTTCAGAACTAGCCTCGGTGAAAAACTGTTTTTT	CASSFRTSLGEKLFF
TRBD1	many	TRBJ2-3	TRBV7-2	TGTGCCAGCAGCAAAGACAGGGGGAGGGATACGCAGTATTTT	CASSKDRGRDTQYF
.	many	TRBJ2-1	TRBV6-1	TGTGCCAGCAGCCACGCGGGTGGGGTAAACAATGAGCAGTTCTTC	CASSHAGGVNNEQFF
.	few	TRBJ1-5	TRBV28	TGTGCCAGCGATGAACTCAGGGCCGGGAGCAATCAGCCCCAGCATTTT	CASDELRAGSNQPQHF
.	many	TRBJ1-2	TRBV27	TGTGCCAGCAGTGCACAGGAAGGCTATGGCTACACCTTC	CASSAQEGYGYTF
TRBD2	many	TRBJ2-5	TRBV20-1	TGCAGTGCTAGAGTGCCTAGCGGGCAAGAGACCCAGTACTTC	CSARVPSGQETQYF
TRBD1	.	TRBJ2-1	TRBV10-2	TGCGCCAGCAGTCTCAGGGGGCGCGAGCAGTTCTTC	CASSLRGREQFF
TRBD1	few	TRBJ2-7	TRBV11-2	TGTGCCAGCAGCTTGAACCGGGACAGGGGGCTTCACGAGCAGTACTTC	CASSLNRDRGLHEQYF
.	many	TRBJ1-3	TRBV3-1	TGTGCCAGCAGCCAAGAACAAGGGGGGACTGGAAACACCATATATTTT	CASSQEQGGTGNTIYF
.	many	TRBJ2-2	TRBV6-2/TRBV6-3	TGTGCCAGCAGGGAGGGGAGCGGGGAGCTGTTTTTT	CASREGSGELFF
.	many	TRBJ2-7	TRBV24-1	TGTGCCACCAGTGATTTGGACGAGCAGTACTTC	CATSDLDEQYF
.	few	TRBJ1-1	TRBV20-1	TGCAGTGGAAAAAGAGGGATTGACACTGAAGCTTTCTTT	CSGKRGIDTEAFF
.	.	TRBJ2-2	TRBV2	TGTGCCTGCTGTCCCGTATTTAGGGGAAACTTTGACACCGGGGAGCTGTTTTTT	CACCPVFRGNFDTGELFF
.	many	TRBJ1-1	TRBV24-1	TGTGCCACCAGTGATTTGGGCCGTAAGACCTTTATGAACACTGAAGCTTTCTTT	CATSDLGRKTFMNTEAFF
TRBD2	many	TRBJ2-1	TRBV7-2	TGTGCCAGCAGCCTACTAGCGGGAGGCAATGAGCAGTTCTTC	CASSLLAGGNEQFF
TRBD1	many	TRBJ2-3	TRBV29-1	TGCAGCGTTGTTACAGGGGTGTTCACAGATACGCAGTATTTT	CSVVTGVFTDTQYF
.	.	TRBJ1-1	TRBV7-9	TGTGCCAGCAGCTTTGTGCAGGCCACTGAAGCTTTCTTT	CASSFVQATEAFF
.	.	TRBJ2-7	TRBV5-4	TGTGCCAGCAGCTTCTGGACGGGGGACTCCTACGAGCAGTACTTC	CASSFWTGDSYEQYF
.	many	TRBJ2-5	TRBV5-1	TGCGCCAGCAGGGTCTCCACGGGAGAGACCCAGTACTTC	CASRVSTGETQYF
.	.	TRBJ1-5	TRBV7-9	TGTGCCAGCAGCTCTACAAATTTCAATCAGCCCCAGCATTTT	CASSSTNFNQPQHF
TRBD1	few	TRBJ2-5	TRBV5-6	TGTGCCAGCAGCTTGTATAACACAGGGGCCCCAGGGTCCCAGTACTTC	CASSLYNTGAPGSQYF
.	few	TRBJ2-1	TRBV27	TGTGCCAGCAAACGGGAGTCGGGTTACGGTGAGCAGTTCTTC	CASKRESGYGEQFF
TRBD2	many	TRBJ2-1	TRBV5-1	TGCGCCAGCAGCGTGGGAGCCGGGACTAGGGACAATGAGCAGTTCTTC	CASSVGAGTRDNEQFF
.	many	TRBJ2-1	TRBV29-1	TGCAGCGTTGCCGGGTCTTCCTACAATGAGCAGTTCTTC	CSVAGSSYNEQFF
TRBD2	many	TRBJ2-3	TRBV29-1	TGCAGCGTTGAAGATCTTTCGGGGGGGGCAGATACGCAGTATTTT	CSVEDLSGGADTQYF
.	few	TRBJ2-7	TRBV12-3/TRBV12-4	TGTGCCAGCAGTTTAGGGCAGGATAGCTCCTACGAGCAGTACTTC	CASSLGQDSSYEQYF
.	few	TRBJ2-5	TRBV19	TGTGCCAGTAGTATGGGGGTCCAAGAGACCCAGTACTTC	CASSMGVQETQYF